This T cell receptor (beta chain) was sequenced for a study of blood T cell repertoires in COVID-19. At the level of the study: Researchers got acute and convalescent COVID-19 samples from the United States, Italy and Spain. PBMCs, B-cell-depleted T cells, or T cells were the source of the cDNA or gDNA that made up the material.

Clones were read by immunoSEQ multiplex PCR, and TCRdb kept only the in-frame ones, dropping some. The sample shows approximately 82,000 clones, 75% to 90% of them seen only once. CDR3 length: 16 amino acids. CDR1 is SGHAT, CDR2 FQNNGV, per germline. With V trimmed by 0 bases and J by 6 bases, 7 bases remained unmatched. The origin of this receptor is a human donor in a cohort sampled during active COVID-19. Input material: peripheral blood. V and J are TRBV11-2 and TRBJ2-3; 9 bases are a match to TRBD1. CDR3 sequence reads: CASSLDEDRGLDTQYF. The CDR3 bases are TGTGCCAGCAGCTTAGATGAGGACAGGGGTTTGGATACGCAGTATTTT.